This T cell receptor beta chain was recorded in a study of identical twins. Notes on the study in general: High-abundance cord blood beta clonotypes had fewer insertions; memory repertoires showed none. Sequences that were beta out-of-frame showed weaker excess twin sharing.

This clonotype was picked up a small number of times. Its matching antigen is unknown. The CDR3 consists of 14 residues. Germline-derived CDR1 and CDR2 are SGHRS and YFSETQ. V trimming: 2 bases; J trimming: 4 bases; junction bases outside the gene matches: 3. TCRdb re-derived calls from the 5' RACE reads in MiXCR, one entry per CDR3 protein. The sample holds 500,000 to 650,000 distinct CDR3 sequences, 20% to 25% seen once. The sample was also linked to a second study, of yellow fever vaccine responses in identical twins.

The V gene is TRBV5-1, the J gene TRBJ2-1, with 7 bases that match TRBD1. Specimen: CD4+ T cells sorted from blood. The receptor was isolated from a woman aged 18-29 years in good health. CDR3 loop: CASSFPGQYNEQFF. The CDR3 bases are TGCGCCAGCAGCTTTCCGGGACAGTACAATGAGCAGTTCTTC. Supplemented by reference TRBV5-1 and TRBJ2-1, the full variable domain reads KAGVTQTPRYLIKTRGQQVTLSCSPISGHRSVSWYQQTPGQGLQFLFEYFSETQRNKGNFPGRFSGRQFSNSRSEMNVSTLELGDSALYLCASSFPGQYNEQFFGPGTRLTVL.